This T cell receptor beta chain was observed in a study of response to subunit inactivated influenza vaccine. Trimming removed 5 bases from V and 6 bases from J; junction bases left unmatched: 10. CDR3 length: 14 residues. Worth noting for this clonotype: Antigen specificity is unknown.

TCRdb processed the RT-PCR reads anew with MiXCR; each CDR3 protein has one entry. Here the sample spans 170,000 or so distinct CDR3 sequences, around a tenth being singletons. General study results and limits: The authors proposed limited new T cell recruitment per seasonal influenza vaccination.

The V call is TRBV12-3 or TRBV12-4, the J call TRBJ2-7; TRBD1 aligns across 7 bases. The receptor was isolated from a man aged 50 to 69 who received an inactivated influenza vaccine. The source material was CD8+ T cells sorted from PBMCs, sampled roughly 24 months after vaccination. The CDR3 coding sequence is TGTGCCAGCAGTAACACCCGGGACAGATTCGAGCAGTACTTC. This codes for CASSNTRDRFEQYF.